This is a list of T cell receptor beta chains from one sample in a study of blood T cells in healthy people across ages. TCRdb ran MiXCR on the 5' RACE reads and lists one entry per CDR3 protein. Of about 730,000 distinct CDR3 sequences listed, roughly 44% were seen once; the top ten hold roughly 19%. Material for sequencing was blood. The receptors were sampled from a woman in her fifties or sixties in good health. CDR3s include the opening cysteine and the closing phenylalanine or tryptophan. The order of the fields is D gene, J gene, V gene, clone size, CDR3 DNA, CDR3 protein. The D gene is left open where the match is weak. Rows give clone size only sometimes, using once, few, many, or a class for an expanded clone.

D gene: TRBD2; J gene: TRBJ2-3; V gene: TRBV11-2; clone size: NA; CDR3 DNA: TGTGCCAGCAGCTTAGGGGGACTAACTAGCACAGATACGCAGTATTTT; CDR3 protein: CASSLGGLTSTDTQYF
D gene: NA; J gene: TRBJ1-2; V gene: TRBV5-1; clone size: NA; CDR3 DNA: TGCGCCAGCAGCCAGCAGACAGATAACTATGGCTACACCTTC; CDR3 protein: CASSQQTDNYGYTF
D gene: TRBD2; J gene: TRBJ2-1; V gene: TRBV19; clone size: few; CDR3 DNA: TGTGCCAGTAGTAGGCTAGCGGGAGTGGGCTCCTACAATGAGCAGTTCTTC; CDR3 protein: CASSRLAGVGSYNEQFF
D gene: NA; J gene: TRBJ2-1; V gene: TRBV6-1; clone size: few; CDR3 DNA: TGTGCCAGCAGTGCAGTTGGAGGAGGATACAATGAGCAGTTCTTC; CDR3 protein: CASSAVGGGYNEQFF
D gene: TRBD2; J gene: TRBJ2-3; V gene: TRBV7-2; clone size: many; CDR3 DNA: TGTGCCAGCACCGATCTTCGCGGGGGGTTCACAGATACGCAGTATTTT; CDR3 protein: CASTDLRGGFTDTQYF
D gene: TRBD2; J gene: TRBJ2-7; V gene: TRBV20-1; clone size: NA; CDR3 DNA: TGCAGTGCTTTACTAGCGGGGGCATACTACGAGCAGTACTTC; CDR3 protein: CSALLAGAYYEQYF
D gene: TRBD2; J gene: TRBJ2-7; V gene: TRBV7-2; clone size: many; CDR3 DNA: TGTGCCAGCAGCTTAAGTCTCCAGCGGGGTTCCTACGAGCAGTACTTC; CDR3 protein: CASSLSLQRGSYEQYF
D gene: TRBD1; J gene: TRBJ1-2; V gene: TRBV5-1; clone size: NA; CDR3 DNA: TGCGCCAGCAGCCCCCGGGACAGGGCATATGGCTACACCTTC; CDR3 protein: CASSPRDRAYGYTF
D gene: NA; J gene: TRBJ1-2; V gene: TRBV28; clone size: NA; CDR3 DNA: TGTGCCACCGTTAAGACGGCGGTCAGCGGCTACACCTTC; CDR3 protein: CATVKTAVSGYTF
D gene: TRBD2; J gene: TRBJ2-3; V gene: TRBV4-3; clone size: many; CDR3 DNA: TGCGCCAGCAGCCCAGCGGCGACTAGCGAAACAGATACGCAGTATTTT; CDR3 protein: CASSPAATSETDTQYF
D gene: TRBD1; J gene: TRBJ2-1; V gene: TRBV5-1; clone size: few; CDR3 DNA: TGCGCCAGCAGCCAAGGGACAGGGTACTACAATGAGCAGTTCTTC; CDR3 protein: CASSQGTGYYNEQFF
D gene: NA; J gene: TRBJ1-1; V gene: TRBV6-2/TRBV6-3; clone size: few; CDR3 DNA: TGTGCCAGCAGTTACCGGGGCAACACTGAAGCTTTCTTT; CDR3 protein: CASSYRGNTEAFF
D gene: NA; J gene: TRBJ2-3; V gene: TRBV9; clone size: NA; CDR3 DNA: TGTGCCAGCAGCGTTACCTTTTCGACAGTCCAGGGTACGCAGTATTTT; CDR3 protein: CASSVTFSTVQGTQYF
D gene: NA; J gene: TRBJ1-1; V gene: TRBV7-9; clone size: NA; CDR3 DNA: TGTGCCGGCAGCTTGCGGGGTGGAGGGGGCACTGAAGCTTTCTTT; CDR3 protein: CAGSLRGGGGTEAFF
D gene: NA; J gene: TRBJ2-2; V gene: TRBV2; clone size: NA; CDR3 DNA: TGTACCAGCAGTGAAGTTAGTCCCAACACCGGGGAGCTGTTTTTT; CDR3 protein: CTSSEVSPNTGELFF
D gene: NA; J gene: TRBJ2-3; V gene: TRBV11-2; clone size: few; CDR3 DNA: TGTGCCAGCAGCTTAGACGGGACCCCCGGGTCCACAGATACGCAGTATTTT; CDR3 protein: CASSLDGTPGSTDTQYF
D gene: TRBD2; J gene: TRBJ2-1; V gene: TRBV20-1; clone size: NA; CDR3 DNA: TGCAGTGCTCGGAGGAGCGGGAGGGCCGACGATGAGCAGTTCTTC; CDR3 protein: CSARRSGRADDEQFF
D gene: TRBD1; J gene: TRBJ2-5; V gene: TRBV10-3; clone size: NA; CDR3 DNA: TGTGCCATCAGCGTAAGGGGGACAGGGGGCGCGGAGACCCAGTACTTC; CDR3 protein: CAISVRGTGGAETQYF
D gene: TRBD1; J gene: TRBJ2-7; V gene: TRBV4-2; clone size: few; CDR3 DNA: TGTGCCAGCAGCCAAGGACAGGGCGTTAACGAGCAGTACTTC; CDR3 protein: CASSQGQGVNEQYF
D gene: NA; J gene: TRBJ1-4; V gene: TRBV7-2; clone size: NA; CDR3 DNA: TGTGCCAGCAGCCAGACGGGTCAGGCCCCGGGCGAAAAACCGTTTTTT; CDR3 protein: CASSQTGQAPGEKPFF
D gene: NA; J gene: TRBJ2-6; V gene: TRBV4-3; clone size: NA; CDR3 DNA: TGCGCCAGCAGCCAAACTAGCTCTGAGGCCAACGTCCTGACTTTC; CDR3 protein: CASSQTSSEANVLTF
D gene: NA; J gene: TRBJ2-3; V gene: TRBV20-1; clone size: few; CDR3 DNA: TGCATTGTAGGGCTAGCGAATAACCCGGGCGTGAGCACAGATACGCAGTATTTT; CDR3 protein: CIVGLANNPGVSTDTQYF
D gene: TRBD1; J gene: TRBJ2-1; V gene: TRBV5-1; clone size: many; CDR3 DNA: TGCGCCAGCAGCGGCGGGACAGGGAGCGGGACCTACAATGAGCAGTTCTTC; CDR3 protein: CASSGGTGSGTYNEQFF